This entry lists 8 T cell receptor beta chains sequenced from one sample in a study of cytomegalovirus exposure and HLA in healthy donors (dated by TCRdb to the late 2010s). Preparation of the library involved the immunoSEQ multiplex PCR assay. TCRdb retrieved this table from immuneACCESS and kept in-frame rearrangements only. Not all clones are present; in checked studies, unresolved V genes account for under half, and no reason is known for the remainder. The sample includes approximately 230,000 clones, with approximately 84% observed a single time. The ten largest clones take up more than 10% of the sample. Sequencing was carried out using PBMCs. The receptors here all came from a man younger than 35 in good health and CMV-seropositive.

The rearrangement uses TRBV4-2 and TRBJ1-5; no reliable D call. Germline CDR1 is LGHNA and CDR2 is YNFKEQ. V was clipped by 1 base and J by 0 bases, with 16 bases between them. The CDR3 is 18 amino acids. CDR3 in amino acids: CASSQVGGDPNSNQPQHF. The CDR3 DNA reads TGTGCCAGCAGCCAAGTTGGCGGAGACCCTAATAGCAATCAGCCCCAGCATTTT.

The chain's CDR3 is CASSLGTGRGATYEQYF. The CDR3 DNA is TGTGCCAGCAGCTTAGGCACCGGGCGCGGGGCAACCTACGAGCAGTACTTC. V gene TRBV13 combines with J gene TRBJ2-7; tentatively, D is TRBD2 (6 bases). The CDR3 sequence is 17 residues long. Germline values: CDR1 PRHDT, CDR2 FYEKMQ (reference sequence). V was clipped by 0 bases and J by 2 bases, with 17 bases between them.

This chain joins TRBV12-5 and TRBJ1-5, with D possibly TRBD1 on 6 matching bases. The CDR3 sequence is 16 residues long. Germline V gene sequence: CDR1 LGHNT, CDR2 FRNRAP. V dropped 0 bases and J dropped 2 bases, with 11 bases sitting between them. The CDR3 nucleotides read TGTGCTAGTGGTTTGGTAGGGGAGGGGGGCAATCAGCCCCAGCATTTT. It encodes CASGLVGEGGNQPQHF.

This chain joins TRBV18 and TRBJ2-1, with D perhaps TRBD1 or TRBD2 (5 bases each). V was trimmed by 1 base and J by 5 bases, leaving 12 bases between them. Germline CDR1 and CDR2: KGHSH and LQKENI. The CDR3 contains 15 residues. The CDR3 bases are TGTGCCAGCTCACCACTGGGGGACGATAACAATGAGCAGTTCTTC. Amino acid sequence: CASSPLGDDNNEQFF. The whole variable domain, remainder taken from reference TRBV18 and TRBJ2-1, is NAGVMQNPRHLVRRRGQEARLRCSPMKGHSHVYWYRQLPEEGLKFMVYLQKENIIDESGMPKERFSAEFPKEGPSILRIQQVVRGDSAAYFCASSPLGDDNNEQFFGPGTRLTVL.

The gene calls are TRBV12-5 and TRBJ2-5; D is possibly TRBD2 (6 bases). The CDR3 consists of 14 residues. The germline V gene encodes CDR1 LGHNT and CDR2 FRNRAP. Trimming took 6 bases from V and 4 from J, leaving 15 bases between them. Written as DNA, the CDR3 is TGTGCTAGTGGGTCGGAGGGTCCCCTAGAGACCCAGTACTTC. Residues: CASGSEGPLETQYF.

The chain has TRBV11-2 and TRBJ2-1, with D perhaps matching TRBD1 or TRBD2 (6 bases each). The CDR3 loop spans 16 amino acids. The V end was cut by 0 bases, the J end by 3 bases, with 12 bases between. CDR1 is SGHAT and CDR2 is FQNNGV in the germline V gene. CDR3 in DNA: TGTGCCAGCAGCTTAGATGGAGGGGGTCGCTACAATGAGCAGTTCTTC. It yields the protein CASSLDGGGRYNEQFF.

The rearrangement uses TRBV5-1 and TRBJ2-2; D unresolved. In germline, CDR1 is SGHRS, CDR2 YFSETQ. This CDR3 has 15 residues. V gave up 6 bases and J gave up 0 bases, with 12 bases separating them. The CDR3 here is CASTRSLTNTGELFF. CDR3 DNA sequence: TGCGCCAGCACCCGGAGCCTAACGAACACCGGGGAGCTGTTTTTT.

The rearrangement joins TRBV9 to TRBJ2-7, with 7 positions matching TRBD1. This CDR3 is 13 amino acids long. Trimming cost V 0 bases and J 6 bases; bases outside gene matches: 3. The V gene's germline CDR1 is SGDLS and CDR2 YYNGEE. CDR3: CASSVGQGLEQYF. In DNA form, the CDR3 reads TGTGCCAGCAGCGTAGGACAGGGCCTCGAGCAGTACTTC.